This T cell receptor beta chain was observed in a study of blood T cells in healthy people across ages. It was with a sample-barcoded 5' primer and a J-beta primer mix that a second PCR of roughly 6 to 11 cycles was run. Using its own MiXCR run on the 5' RACE reads, TCRdb lists one record per CDR3 protein. The sample lists 800,000 to 950,000 distinct CDR3 sequences, almost 30% occurring once. Total RNA extracted from each sample amounted to at least 5 micrograms. The CDR3 spans 12 residues. Looked up from germline, CDR1 is SQVTM and CDR2 is ANQGSEA. The V and J ends lost 4 bases and 5 bases respectively, with 11 bases between them. As to this clonotype: Its antigen is still unknown.

Broader study findings: A strong correlation between TCR beta diversity and naive T cell percentage was seen. Unsorted PBMC input precluded a conclusive naive versus antigen-experienced comparison.

The same specimen was also included in a second study, on T cells of mothers and their children.

The sequence was collected from a woman aged 40 to 50 in good health. The specimen was blood. The V call is TRBV29-1, the J call TRBJ1-1; weak D call: TRBD1 (5 bases). CDR3 region: CSVAGRGTEAFF. Written as DNA, the CDR3 is TGCAGCGTTGCGGGGCGGGGTACTGAAGCTTTCTTT.